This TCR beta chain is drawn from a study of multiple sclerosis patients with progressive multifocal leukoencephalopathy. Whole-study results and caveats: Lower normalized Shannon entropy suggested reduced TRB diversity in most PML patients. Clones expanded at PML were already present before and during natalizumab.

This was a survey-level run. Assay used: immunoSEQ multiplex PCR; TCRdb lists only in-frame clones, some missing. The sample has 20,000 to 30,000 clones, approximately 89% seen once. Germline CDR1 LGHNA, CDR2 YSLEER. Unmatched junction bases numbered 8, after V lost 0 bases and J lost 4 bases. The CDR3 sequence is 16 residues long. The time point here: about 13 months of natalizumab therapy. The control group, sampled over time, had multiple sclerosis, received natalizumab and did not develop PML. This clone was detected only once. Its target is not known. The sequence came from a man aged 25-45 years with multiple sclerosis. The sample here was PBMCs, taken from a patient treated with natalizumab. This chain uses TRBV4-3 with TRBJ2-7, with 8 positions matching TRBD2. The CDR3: CASSQEPREGRYEQYF. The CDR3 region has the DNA TGCGCCAGCAGCCAAGAGCCTCGGGAGGGCCGTTACGAGCAGTACTTC.